The 10 T cell receptor beta chains reported below all come from one sample, sequenced in a study of human T cells and chemical hapten exposure. TCRdb re-called the RACE reads through MiXCR, storing one row per CDR3 protein. The sample lists about 70,000 distinct CDR3 sequences, about 8% occurring once. The time point: patch test 2, 6 weeks after DPC sensitization. The treatment: therapeutic diphenylcyclopropenone sensitization with weekly scalp DPC. This material consisted of whole blood, taken in connection with sensitization to the hapten diphenylcyclopropenone (DPC). The source of these receptors is a woman aged 45-59 years with alopecia areata. Some clones in this sample may be carry-over from other donors' samples.

About this clonotype: It may be a read error: a sequence one base away is much more abundant. A read error is likely, as this CDR3 ends without the conserved phenylalanine or tryptophan. The chain recombines TRBV5-5 with TRBJ2-3; D is unclear. V was pared by 1 base and J by 1 base, with 4 bases between. There are 13 residues in the CDR3. Germline assignment: CDR1 SGHKS and CDR2 YYEKEE (reference sequence). The CDR3: CASSLSGTDTQYL. Written as DNA, the CDR3 is TGTGCCAGCAGCTTGTCCGGCACAGATACGCAGTATTTA.

This clonotype appeared many times. The rearrangement joins TRBV15 to TRBJ2-3, with D possibly being TRBD1 or TRBD2 (5 bases each). The V end lost 5 bases, the J end lost 6 bases, and 15 bases lay between the germline ends. Germline CDR1 reads LNHNV; CDR2 reads YYDKDF (reference sequence). The CDR3 has 14 residues. Written as DNA, the CDR3 is TGTGCCACCAGCGGGCATCCGGGGCAGGATACGCAGTATTTT. Protein product: CATSGHPGQDTQYF.

The chain employs TRBV6-2 or TRBV6-3 and TRBJ1-5; the D is unclear. V gave up 4 bases and J gave up 6 bases, with 16 bases separating them. CDR3 length equals 15 residues. Germline CDR1 is MNHEY and CDR2 is SVGEGT. The CDR3 DNA sequence: TGTGCCAGCAGTTCCCGTTGGGCCGCCGGTCAGCCCCAGCATTTT. This sequence encodes CASSSRWAAGQPQHF.

This clonotype was seen many times. The rearrangement uses TRBV29-1 and TRBJ2-1; 10 positions match TRBD2. The CDR3 sequence is 12 residues long. Germline assignment: CDR1 SQVTM and CDR2 ANQGSEA. The V gene end was trimmed by 3 bases and the J gene end by 12 bases; junction bases not matched to a gene: 5. Written as DNA, the CDR3 is TGCAGCGTTGATCTAGCGGGAGCCGTGCAGTTCTTC. Protein product: CSVDLAGAVQFF.

This clonotype was recorded at least ten times. The rearrangement uses TRBV10-3 and TRBJ1-5, with D perhaps matching TRBD1 (5 bases). This CDR3 has 14 amino acids. The germline CDR1 and CDR2 sequences are ENHRY and SYGVKD. Trimming removed 4 bases from V and 0 bases from J, with 7 bases in between. In DNA form, the CDR3 reads TGTGCCATCAGTGGGGACGCTAGCAATCAGCCCCAGCATTTT. Its protein product is CAISGDASNQPQHF.

This clonotype was recorded many times. The chain couples TRBV12-3 or TRBV12-4 to TRBJ1-1; the D gene is possibly TRBD1 (6 bases). V dropped 2 bases and J dropped 4 bases, with 11 bases sitting between them. This CDR3 comprises 14 residues. CDR3 residues: CASSLRGASTEAFF. The CDR3 nucleotides are TGTGCCAGCAGTTTACGGGGGGCGAGCACTGAAGCTTTCTTT.

In its sample, this clonotype was seen a few times. As DNA, the CDR3 is TGTGCCAGCAGCCCCCTCTCGGGGGGGCCCCATGAGCAGTTCTTC. This encodes CASSPLSGGPHEQFF. This chain uses TRBV7-8 with TRBJ2-1, with TRBD2 identical over 8 bases. V shed 5 bases, J shed 8 bases, and the junction held 11 bases outside the gene matches. The CDR3 is made up of 15 amino acids. Germline V gene lookup returns CDR1 SGHVS and CDR2 FQNEAQ.

This clonotype occurred many times. The chain has TRBV29-1 and TRBJ1-1; D is possibly TRBD1 (5 bases). CDR3 length: 12 amino acids. Germline CDR1 SQVTM, CDR2 ANQGSEA. Between the trimmed V and J ends, which lost 5 bases and 1 base, there was a span of 8 bases. CDR3 nucleotides: TGCAGCGTTCGACAGCAGAACACTGAAGCTTTCTTT. This translates into CSVRQQNTEAFF.

This clonotype showed up just a few times. The CDR3 nucleotides read TGCAGCGCAACTAGCGGGAGGGGGGAGACCCAGTACTTC. Amino acids: CSATSGRGETQYF. The chain joins TRBV29-1 to TRBJ2-5, with TRBD2 matching over 13 bases. V lost 7 bases, J lost 5 bases, and 4 bases stayed unmatched. This CDR3 comprises 13 residues. The germline gives CDR1 SQVTM, CDR2 ANQGSEA.

There are a few counts of this clonotype. The rearrangement uses TRBV4-3 and TRBJ2-3; TRBD2 is a possible D gene (6 bases). There are 15 residues in the CDR3. Germline CDR1 LGHNA, CDR2 YSLEER. Trimming took 0 bases from V and 5 from J, leaving 12 bases between them. In nucleotides, the CDR3 is TGCGCCAGCAGCCAAGATAGCGGCAGCCTAGATACGCAGTATTTT. It translates to CASSQDSGSLDTQYF.